What follows is one TCR beta chain and its context. Its antigen is not known. The CDR3 is 16 amino acids. The germline gives CDR1 MRHNA, CDR2 SNTAGT. The V end lost 5 bases, the J end lost 6 bases, and 20 bases lay between the germline ends. Original processing notes: The authors used CDR3 differences across clinicopathological groups to build a distant-metastasis classifier for papillary thyroid cancer. MiXCR re-clonotyped the PCR reads for TCRdb. None of the V and J calls come from the authors' own analysis; TCRdb made them. The sample carries about 21,000 clones, roughly 27% recorded once. The data derive from a study of metastatic and nonmetastatic thyroid tumors. Study-level information: A comparison of repertoires was made across blood and tumor or nodule tissue from malignant and benign thyroid patients.

All patients were untreated before thyroid surgery. Overall study findings and caveats: Malignant thyroid tumors reportedly had TCR beta diversity that was significantly higher than in benign nodules, in blood and tumor.

The V call is TRBV6-4, the J call TRBJ2-1; perhaps TRBD2 as D (6 bases). This TCR was recovered from a male donor with papillary thyroid cancer or a benign thyroid nodule (not recorded which). Some clones in this sample may be carry-over from other donors' samples. Specimen: tumor tissue. CDR3 protein: CASSPSASDGSNEQFF. DNA for the CDR3: TGTGCCAGCAGTCCTTCGGCTAGCGACGGCTCCAATGAGCAGTTCTTC.